What follows are 15 T cell receptor beta chains derived from one specimen sequenced in a study of blood T cell repertoires in COVID-19. Profiling relied on immunoSEQ multiplex PCR, and the TCRdb table lists in-frame clones only, not all of them. The sample lists some 200,000 clones, around four fifths occurring once. Sequenced sample: peripheral blood. Receptors originate from an older woman with COVID-19, enrolled during active disease.

The chain employs TRBV5-1 and TRBJ1-2; 10 bases fit TRBD1. The CDR3 is 15 residues long. Germline CDR1 reads SGHRS; CDR2 reads YFSETQ. V shed 4 bases, J shed 6 bases, and the junction held 9 bases outside the gene matches. In DNA, the CDR3 is TGCGCCAGCAGCCCCCGGACAGGGGGAAGCGATGGCTACACCTTC. This encodes CASSPRTGGSDGYTF.

V usage is TRBV28 and J usage is TRBJ1-2; TRBD1 aligns across 9 bases. The germline V gene encodes CDR1 MDHEN and CDR2 SYDVKM. This CDR3 region has 14 residues. Unmatched junction bases numbered 6, after V lost 2 bases and J lost 8 bases. The CDR3 DNA sequence: TGTGCCAGCAGTTTAGGACAGGGGATGAGAGGCTACACCTTC. Translating gives CASSLGQGMRGYTF.

The chain combines TRBV13 with TRBJ2-3; 11 nucleotides match TRBD2. With 5 bases clipped from V and 4 bases from J, the junction kept 8 bases outside the gene matches. There are 16 residues in the CDR3. Germline V gives CDR1 PRHDT, CDR2 FYEKMQ (reference sequence). CDR3 in amino acids: CASSQYPTSGADTQYF. CDR3 DNA: TGTGCCAGCAGCCAATACCCGACTAGCGGGGCAGATACGCAGTATTTT.

V and J are TRBV28 and TRBJ2-2, with 10 positions matching TRBD2. Germline lookup yields CDR1 MDHEN and CDR2 SYDVKM. CDR3 length: 19 amino acids. V was clipped by 1 base and J by 4 bases; unmatched bases: 12. The DNA for the CDR3 is TGTGCCAGCAGTTTATTCCTGGATCAGCGGGGGGGCCCCACCGGGGAGCTGTTTTTT. Translated: CASSLFLDQRGGPTGELFF.

CDR3 DNA: TGTGCCAGTAGGGCGGGACAGGGAAGGAGGTCCGGGGGAGAGACCCAGTACTTC. This codes for CASRAGQGRRSGGETQYF. The J gene is TRBJ2-5, the V gene TRBV19; 9 bases fit TRBD1. The trim removed 6 bases at V and 4 bases at J, leaving 18 bases unmatched. The CDR3 runs to 18 residues. Germline CDR1 and CDR2: LNHDA and SQIVND (reference sequence).

The chain carries TRBV21-1 and TRBJ1-5; TRBD1 is taken as the D call from the table, unchecked against the DNA. TRBV21-1 is listed as a pseudogene. The CDR3 loop spans 14 amino acids. CDR3 sequence (DNA): TGTGCCAGCAGCAATCCGAGGGGGCGGGAGCCCCAGCATTTT. This codes for CASSNPRGREPQHF.

The chain has TRBV3-1 (or the pseudogene TRBV3-2) and TRBJ1-4, with TRBD1 matching over 9 bases. Germline values: CDR1 LGHDT, CDR2 YNNKEL (reference sequence). This CDR3 has 15 residues. Trimming at V came to 4 bases and at J to 6 bases, leaving 6 bases not matched to a gene. The CDR3 loop is CASSPYRGQDEKLFF. CDR3 nucleotide sequence: TGTGCCAGCAGCCCGTACAGGGGGCAAGATGAAAAACTGTTTTTT.

The V and J genes are TRBV25-1 and TRBJ2-3, with a weak D call TRBD2 (5 bases). V was pared by 4 bases and J by 2 bases, with 10 bases between. This CDR3 is 14 amino acids long. CDR1 and CDR2 (germline): MGHDK, SYGVNS. The CDR3 reads CASSGRLFTDTQYF. CDR3 in DNA: TGTGCCAGCAGTGGTCGACTATTCACAGATACGCAGTATTTT.

The chain has TRBV3-1 (or the pseudogene TRBV3-2) and TRBJ1-1, with D perhaps matching TRBD1 (6 bases). Looked up from germline, CDR1 is LGHDT and CDR2 is YNNKEL (reference sequence). Trimming stripped 6 bases from V and 7 bases from J, with 18 bases between. The CDR3 contains 14 residues. The CDR3 DNA is TGTGCCAGCAGACCAAGCGCAGGGGTTAGTGAAGCTTTCTTT. It yields the protein CASRPSAGVSEAFF.

V gene TRBV6-5 combines with J gene TRBJ2-6, with no clear D. In germline, CDR1 is MNHEY, CDR2 SVGAGI. This CDR3 region has 15 residues. The ends were cut back, 7 bases at V and 4 bases at J, with 14 bases in the middle. DNA of the CDR3: TGTGCCAGCACCCACTCGGGTGGCGGGGCCAACGTCCTGACTTTC. It specifies CASTHSGGGANVLTF.

The chain links TRBV18 to TRBJ2-3; 10 nucleotides align to TRBD2. From germline, CDR1 is KGHSH and CDR2 LQKENI. The CDR3 is made up of 18 amino acids. Trimming removed 3 bases from V and 2 bases from J; junction bases left unmatched: 11. Here the CDR3 DNA reads TGTGCCAGCTCACCTTTGATAGCTCTAGCGGGGGTCACAGATACGCAGTATTTT. Amino acid sequence: CASSPLIALAGVTDTQYF.

The chain combines TRBV5-5 with TRBJ1-2, with 9 bases lining up with TRBD1. This CDR3 comprises 14 residues. V trimming: 7 bases; J trimming: 2 bases; junction bases outside the gene matches: 6. CDR1 and CDR2 (germline): SGHKS, YYEKEE (reference sequence). Written as DNA, the CDR3 is TGTGCCAGCGGACTAACAGGGGGCAACTATGGCTACACCTTC. It encodes CASGLTGGNYGYTF. Using reference TRBV5-5 and TRBJ1-2 for the parts outside the CDR3, the full variable domain is DAGVTQSPTHLIKTRGQQVTLRCSPISGHKSVSWYQQVLGQGPQFIFQYYEKEERGRGNFPDRFSARQFPNYSSELNVNALLLGDSALYLCASGLTGGNYGYTFGSGTRLTVV.

This CDR3 reads CAWSASSGYEQYF. In DNA, the CDR3 is TGTGCCTGGAGTGCCTCCTCAGGGTACGAGCAGTACTTC. The chain links TRBV30 to TRBJ2-7; the D gene is possibly TRBD1 (5 bases). The CDR3 is 13 amino acids. Germline CDR1 reads GTSNPN; CDR2 reads SVGIG (reference sequence). V was clipped by 1 base and J by 4 bases, with 11 bases between them.

The genes are TRBV6-2 or TRBV6-3 and TRBJ2-2; TRBD2 agrees at 8 bases. V shed 4 bases and J 3 bases; nucleotides not matched to a gene: 10. CDR1 is MNHEY and CDR2 is SVGEGT in the germline V gene. This CDR3 has 17 amino acids. The CDR3 nucleotides are TGTGCCAGCAGTTCCGAGACTAGCGTACAGCACACCGGGGAGCTGTTTTTT. As protein: CASSSETSVQHTGELFF.

The chain recombines TRBV10-3 with TRBJ1-1; D is uncertain. From germline, CDR1 is ENHRY and CDR2 SYGVKD. The CDR3 has 15 amino acids. V shed 4 bases and J shed 0 bases, with 12 bases lying between them. The CDR3 DNA follows: TGTGCCATCAGTGGGGCCGCCTCCATGAACACTGAAGCTTTCTTT. This gives the protein CAISGAASMNTEAFF.